These 22 T cell receptor beta chains share one sample of origin, sequenced in a study of T cell repertoires and HLA-DP antigens. These receptors' targets are unknown. Profiling relied on immunoSEQ multiplex PCR, and the TCRdb table lists in-frame clones only, not all of them. The table records some 110,000 clones, 85% to 95% of them present only once. Sample: CD4+ T cells from PBMCs. The receptors were sampled from a woman aged 18-30 years in good health and CMV-seronegative.

In this sample, this clone turned up once. V and J are TRBV7-2 and TRBJ1-6; D uncertain. From germline, CDR1 is SGHTA and CDR2 FQGNSA. Trimming removed 1 base from V and 6 bases from J, with 13 bases in between. This CDR3 is 16 amino acids long. CDR3 nucleotides: TGTGCCAGCAGCTTAGTTGGGGTCGGAGGTAATTCACCCCTCCACTTT. Its translation: CASSLVGVGGNSPLHF. The full variable domain, with the rest looked up from reference TRBV7-2 and TRBJ1-6, is GAGVSQSPSNKVTEKGKDVELRCDPISGHTALYWYRQSLGQGLEFLIYFQGNSAPDKSGLPSDRFSAERTGGSVSTLTIQRTQQEDSAVYLCASSLVGVGGNSPLHFGNGTRLTVT.

This clone turned up a few times. This chain joins TRBV30 and TRBJ1-2, with D hard to call. The germline gives CDR1 GTSNPN, CDR2 SVGIG (reference sequence). There are 11 residues in the CDR3. V lost 2 bases, J lost 9 bases, and 10 bases lay in between. The DNA of the CDR3 is TGTGCCTGGAGTCGGCTAGACAGCTACACCTTC. It encodes CAWSRLDSYTF.

This chain joins TRBV7-3 and TRBJ2-3, with D hard to call. The CDR3 is 14 residues long. The V and J ends lost 5 bases and 0 bases respectively, with 9 bases between them. The V gene's germline CDR1 is SGHTA and CDR2 FQGTGA. The CDR3 coding sequence is TGTGCCAGCAGCCACCTCCCTAGCACAGATACGCAGTATTTT. This sequence encodes CASSHLPSTDTQYF.

This chain connects TRBV7-9 to TRBJ1-2; 10 bases agree with TRBD1. This CDR3 contains 16 residues. Trimming at V came to 4 bases and at J to 8 bases, leaving 13 bases not matched to a gene. Germline CDR1 SEHNR, CDR2 FQNEAQ (reference sequence). CDR3 coding DNA: TGTGCCAGCAGCTCGGATCCGGGACAGGGGATTGGCGGCTACACCTTC. This sequence encodes CASSSDPGQGIGGYTF.

This chain connects TRBV18 to TRBJ2-7; 9 nucleotides line up with TRBD1. With 0 bases clipped from V and 4 bases from J, the junction kept 7 bases outside the gene matches. CDR1 is KGHSH, CDR2 LQKENI, per germline. The CDR3 extends over 16 amino acids. This chain's CDR3 is CASSPPRGQGPYEQYF. CDR3 DNA sequence: TGTGCCAGCTCACCACCCCGGGGACAGGGTCCGTACGAGCAGTACTTC.

This chain links TRBV7-9 with TRBJ2-3; 8 nucleotides agree with TRBD2. Trimming at V came to 3 bases and at J to 4 bases, leaving 9 bases not matched to a gene. Germline assignment: CDR1 SEHNR and CDR2 FQNEAQ (reference sequence). This CDR3 comprises 16 residues. This CDR3 reads CASSFFAGGISDTQYF. Written as DNA, the CDR3 is TGTGCCAGCAGCTTCTTTGCGGGGGGTATTTCAGATACGCAGTATTTT.

The chain links TRBV19 to TRBJ2-5, with 7 bases aligning to TRBD1. Trimming cost V 4 bases and J 5 bases; bases outside gene matches: 10. This CDR3 has 15 residues. Germline V lookup: CDR1 LNHDA, CDR2 SQIVND (reference sequence). CDR3 loop: CASSTVRGLGETQYF. CDR3 bases: TGTGCCAGTAGTACTGTCAGGGGGTTGGGGGAGACCCAGTACTTC.

The gene calls are TRBV5-5 and TRBJ2-3; TRBD2 matches at 12 bases. Germline loops: CDR1 SGHKS, CDR2 YYEKEE (reference sequence). With 4 bases clipped from V and 0 bases from J, the junction kept 3 bases outside the gene matches. CDR3 length equals 16 residues. The CDR3 sequence: CASSPGTSGSTDTQYF. CDR3 DNA: TGTGCCAGCAGCCCCGGGACTAGCGGGAGCACAGATACGCAGTATTTT.

The chain joins TRBV28 to TRBJ2-5; the match to TRBD2 covers 9 bases. Germline V CDR1 and CDR2: MDHEN, SYDVKM. Germline trimming cut 5 bases from V and 5 bases from J; bases unmatched to any gene: 15. CDR3 size: 17 residues. In DNA form, the CDR3 reads TGTGCCAGCAGTATCTATCCCTGGGCGGGAGGGGCGGAGACCCAGTACTTC. It translates to CASSIYPWAGGAETQYF.

The chain couples TRBV7-9 to TRBJ1-1, with unresolved D. The V gene lost 2 bases and the J gene lost 1 base, with 8 bases spanning the gap. The CDR3 extends over 14 amino acids. Germline V gene sequence: CDR1 SEHNR, CDR2 FQNEAQ (reference sequence). The CDR3 sequence is CASSLLAANTEAFF. For the CDR3, the DNA is TGTGCCAGCAGCTTATTGGCGGCGAACACTGAAGCTTTCTTT.

This clone was found once. This rearrangement joins TRBV5-8 to TRBJ2-5; D may be TRBD1 or TRBD2 (5 bases each). The germline CDR1 and CDR2 sequences are SGHTS and YDEGEE. The CDR3 runs 15 residues. Deletions cut 1 base from V and 5 bases from J, with 15 bases between. The CDR3 nucleotides read TGTGCCAGCAGCTTGATGCCGGGACCAGGGGAGACCCAGTACTTC. It codes for CASSLMPGPGETQYF.

The chain combines TRBV7-3 with TRBJ2-5; 9 bases are a match to TRBD1. V trimming: 4 bases; J trimming: 1 base; junction bases outside the gene matches: 1. The CDR3 is 14 amino acids. Germline V CDR1 and CDR2: SGHTA, FQGTGA. The CDR3 DNA reads TGTGCCAGCAGCTGGGGACAGGGCCAAGAGACCCAGTACTTC. Amino acids: CASSWGQGQETQYF. Using reference TRBV7-3 and TRBJ2-5 for the parts outside the CDR3, the full variable domain is GAGVSQTPSNKVTEKGKYVELRCDPISGHTALYWYRQSLGQGPEFLIYFQGTGAADDSGLPNDRFFAVRPEGSVSTLKIQRTERGDSAVYLCASSWGQGQETQYFGPGTRLLVL.

The chain employs TRBV20-1 and TRBJ1-1; D unresolved. The CDR3 runs 10 residues. Germline V gives CDR1 DFQATT, CDR2 SNEGSKA (reference sequence). V shed 5 bases and J shed 11 bases, with 12 bases lying between them. In DNA form, the CDR3 reads TGCAGTGCTTTCAATTATGGGGCTTTCTTT. Its protein is CSAFNYGAFF.

This chain links TRBV5-6 with TRBJ2-3; 11 positions match TRBD1. The CDR3 runs to 18 residues. Unmatched junction bases numbered 10, after V lost 2 bases and J lost 2 bases. Germline CDR1 SGHDT, CDR2 YYEEEE. CDR3 bases: TGTGCCAGCAGCTTATATGGGGACAGGGGGTTTGACACAGATACGCAGTATTTT. This codes for CASSLYGDRGFDTDTQYF.

The genes are TRBV30 and TRBJ1-1, with D perhaps TRBD1 (5 bases). Germline V CDR1 and CDR2: GTSNPN, SVGIG (reference sequence). Between the trimmed V and J ends, which lost 0 bases and 1 base, there was a span of 12 bases. CDR3 length equals 15 residues. As DNA, the CDR3 is TGTGCCTGGAGTGTACTCGCGGGGGGGAACACTGAAGCTTTCTTT. It is translated as CAWSVLAGGNTEAFF.

The chain has TRBV6-1 and TRBJ2-3; D remains ambiguous. CDR3 length equals 13 residues. Germline CDR1 reads MNHNS; CDR2 reads SASEGT. Trimming shortened V by 5 bases and J by 5 bases, and 11 bases separated the two germline ends. The CDR3 loop is CASSYQLKDTQYF. The CDR3 DNA sequence: TGTGCCAGCAGTTATCAGCTTAAAGATACGCAGTATTTT.

The chain recombines TRBV4-2 with TRBJ2-7; 8 bases line up with TRBD1. V lost 1 base and J lost 2; bases outside the gene matches: 1. In germline, CDR1 is LGHNA, CDR2 YNFKEQ. The CDR3 spans 14 residues. CDR3 bases: TGTGCCAGCAGCCAAGGACAGGGGACCTACGAGCAGTACTTC. It encodes CASSQGQGTYEQYF.

Note on this clone: Other nucleotide sequences from this sample produce the same CDR3. This chain uses TRBV7-9 with TRBJ1-5; D may be TRBD1 (5 bases). The germline CDR1 and CDR2 sequences are SEHNR and FQNEAQ (reference sequence). The V and J ends lost 2 bases and 2 bases respectively, with 7 bases between them. The CDR3 extends over 14 amino acids. DNA of the CDR3: TGTGCCAGCAGCTTAAGGGGAGGCAATCAGCCCCAGCATTTT. Its translation: CASSLRGGNQPQHF.

This chain joins TRBV19 and TRBJ1-2; no definite D call. Trimming removed 3 bases at V and 2 bases at J, with 13 bases between. The length of the CDR3 is 15 residues. CDR1 is LNHDA and CDR2 is SQIVND in the germline V gene (reference sequence). CDR3 coding DNA: TGTGCCAGTAGTATTCCCCCCGTGGGGAACTATGGCTACACCTTC. Its protein product is CASSIPPVGNYGYTF.

This chain connects TRBV28 to TRBJ1-5; 8 bases agree with TRBD1. The germline gives CDR1 MDHEN, CDR2 SYDVKM. The CDR3 sequence is 15 residues long. Trimming at V came to 5 bases and at J to 7 bases, leaving 10 bases not matched to a gene. The CDR3 coding sequence is TGTGCCAGCAGTCCATCGACAGGGGTACACCAGCCCCAGCATTTT. Encoded protein: CASSPSTGVHQPQHF.

The chain combines TRBV7-8 with TRBJ2-7, with TRBD1 identical over 9 bases. CDR1 is SGHVS, CDR2 FQNEAQ, per germline. V dropped 5 bases and J dropped 2; count of bases not matched to a gene: 4. This CDR3 region has 14 residues. The CDR3 sequence: CASSRDRATYEQYF. The CDR3 DNA reads TGTGCCAGCAGCCGGGACAGGGCGACCTACGAGCAGTACTTC.

The chain links TRBV7-8 to TRBJ2-5; 15 bases agree with TRBD2. The CDR3 consists of 16 residues. V shed 3 bases, J shed 4 bases, and the junction held 3 bases outside the gene matches. CDR1 SGHVS and CDR2 FQNEAQ come from the germline V gene. CDR3 protein: CASSFPGLAGGETQYF. The DNA of the CDR3 is TGTGCCAGCAGCTTTCCGGGACTAGCGGGAGGAGAGACCCAGTACTTC.